Here is one T cell receptor (beta chain) with its context. TCRdb's copy holds only in-frame clones and misses some; the assay was immunoSEQ multiplex PCR. This sample carries over 250,000 clones, approximately 84% of them seen once, and the ten largest clones take approximately 1.5%. This entry belongs to a study of blood T cell repertoires in COVID-19. Per germline, CDR1 SGHRS and CDR2 YFSETQ. This CDR3 is built from 15 residues. V was shortened by 4 bases and J by 3 bases, with 13 bases between the two germline ends. The rearrangement links TRBV5-1 to TRBJ2-2, with D possibly TRBD2 on 6 matching bases. This receptor was taken from a human donor with COVID-19, enrolled during active disease. The donor label of this sample is uncertain. The specimen sequenced was peripheral blood. The chain's CDR3 is CASSPTWGDTGELFF. CDR3 nucleotide sequence: TGCGCCAGCAGCCCAACCTGGGGGGACACCGGGGAGCTGTTTTTT.